This T cell receptor (beta chain) was recorded in a study of cytomegalovirus exposure and HLA in healthy donors. General study results and limits: Sequencing had likely introduced a cluster of highly shared sequence variants as an artifact.

It was with 60 Vbeta and 13 Jbeta primers that the PCR ran. Only in-frame clones appear in the TCRdb table, and some are missing; sequencing was by immunoSEQ multiplex PCR. The sample records 150,000 to 200,000 clones, approximately 71% being singletons. Germline assignment: CDR1 SGHDT and CDR2 YYEEEE. The CDR3 is 15 amino acids. Trimming removed 0 bases from V and 3 bases from J; junction bases left unmatched: 2. As regards this clone: Its specificity is not known.

The sample consisted of PBMCs. This TCR came from a woman aged 18-30 years in good health and CMV-seropositive. The genes are TRBV5-6 and TRBJ1-2; 10 bases map to TRBD1. For the CDR3, the DNA is TGTGCCAGCAGCTTGGCGGACAGGGGGGACTATGGCTACACCTTC. This gives the protein CASSLADRGDYGYTF.